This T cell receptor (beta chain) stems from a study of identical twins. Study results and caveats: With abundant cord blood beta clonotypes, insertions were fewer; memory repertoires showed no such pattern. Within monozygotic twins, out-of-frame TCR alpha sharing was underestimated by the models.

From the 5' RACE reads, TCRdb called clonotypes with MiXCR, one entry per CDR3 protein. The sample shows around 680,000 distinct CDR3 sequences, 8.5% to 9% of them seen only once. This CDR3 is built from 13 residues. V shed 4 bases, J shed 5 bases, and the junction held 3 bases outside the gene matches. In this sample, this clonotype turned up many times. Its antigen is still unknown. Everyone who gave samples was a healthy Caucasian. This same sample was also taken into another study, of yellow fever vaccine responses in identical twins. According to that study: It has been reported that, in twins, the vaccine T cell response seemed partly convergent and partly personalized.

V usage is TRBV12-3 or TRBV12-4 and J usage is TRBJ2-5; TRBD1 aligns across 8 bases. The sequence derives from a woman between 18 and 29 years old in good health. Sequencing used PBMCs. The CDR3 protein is CASSSGGWETQYF. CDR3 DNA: TGTGCCAGCAGTTCAGGGGGCTGGGAGACCCAGTACTTC.